Each of the 8 T cell receptor beta chains below was sequenced from the same sample in a study of blood T cell repertoires in COVID-19. Produced via immunoSEQ multiplex PCR; TCRdb's table is partial and in-frame only. The sample includes fewer than 350,000 clones, approximately 90% of them seen just once. The sequenced sample consisted of PBMCs or T cells enriched from blood (not recorded which). These receptors were collected from a man aged 40-55 years who had been exposed to COVID-19.

This clone was counted only a few times. J is TRBJ2-7 and V is TRBV5-1; D not certain. The CDR3 extends over 12 amino acids. V was shortened by 3 bases and J by 0 bases, with 4 bases between the two germline ends. CDR1 and CDR2 (germline): SGHRS, YFSETQ. In DNA, the CDR3 is TGCGCCAGCAGCTCCTCCTCCTACGAGCAGTACTTC. The encoded protein is CASSSSSYEQYF.

This rearrangement joins TRBV19 to TRBJ2-5; 9 bases map to TRBD2. The CDR3 totals 15 residues. The J segment lost 4 bases and the V segment lost 3 bases, leaving 6 bases of the junction unmatched. From germline, CDR1 is LNHDA and CDR2 SQIVND (reference sequence). The CDR3, as DNA: TGTGCCAGTAGTATGACTAGCGGTTTGCCAGAGACCCAGTACTTC. Translated: CASSMTSGLPETQYF.

The J gene is TRBJ1-5, the V gene TRBV29-1; 7 bases align to TRBD1. The CDR3 runs to 14 residues. The J segment lost 3 bases and the V segment lost 6 bases, leaving 8 bases of the junction unmatched. CDR1 and CDR2 from the germline V gene are SQVTM and ANQGSEA. The CDR3 DNA reads as TGCAGCGTCGCAACGACAGGGACCAATCAGCCCCAGCATTTT. Its protein is CSVATTGTNQPQHF.

This clone was counted once. The chain has TRBV4-3 and TRBJ2-7, with a weak D call TRBD2 (5 bases). Per the germline V gene, CDR1 is LGHNA and CDR2 is YSLEER. The CDR3 runs 14 residues. Trimming removed 1 base from V and 6 bases from J, with 13 bases in between. The CDR3 spells CASSQGSGVSEQYF. CDR3 coding DNA: TGCGCCAGCAGCCAAGGGAGCGGAGTCTCCGAGCAGTACTTC.

This clone occurred once. The chain joins TRBV24-1 to TRBJ2-7; the D gene is possibly TRBD1 (6 bases). The CDR3 sequence is 15 residues long. Germline CDR1 reads KGHDR; CDR2 reads SFDVKD. The V gene lost 3 bases and the J gene lost 2 bases, with 13 bases spanning the gap. As DNA, the CDR3 is TGTGCCACCAGTGATCCTGACAGGCCCCCCTACGAGCAGTACTTC. As protein: CATSDPDRPPYEQYF.

The chain couples TRBV7-2 to TRBJ2-3, with D possibly being TRBD2 (5 bases). V was pared by 4 bases and J by 3 bases, with 11 bases between. The germline V gene encodes CDR1 SGHTA and CDR2 FQGNSA. CDR3 length: 14 amino acids. Here the CDR3 DNA reads TGTGCCAGCAGCTCTTCACCGGGGACAGATACGCAGTATTTT. Its protein is CASSSSPGTDTQYF.

This clone was seen a handful of times. The genes are TRBV7-9 and TRBJ2-7, with 8 bases identical to TRBD2. V was clipped by 5 bases and J by 3 bases; unmatched bases: 6. The CDR3 is 14 residues long. Per the germline V gene, CDR1 is SEHNR and CDR2 is FQNEAQ (reference sequence). CDR3 sequence (DNA): TGTGCCAGCAGCCGGCCGGGGACTAGCTACGAGCAGTACTTC. Encoded protein: CASSRPGTSYEQYF.

This clone was seen only once. The CDR3 spells CASSLFGGDEQFF. The CDR3 nucleotides are TGTGCCAGCAGCTTGTTCGGCGGCGATGAGCAGTTCTTC. The rearrangement uses TRBV5-4 and TRBJ2-1; D not resolved. There are 13 residues in the CDR3. V was clipped by 1 base and J by 8 bases, with 10 bases between them. CDR1 and CDR2 from the germline V gene are SGHNT and YYREEE (reference sequence). The full variable domain, in which reference TRBV5-4 and TRBJ2-1 provide the parts outside the CDR3, is ETGVTQSPTHLIKTRGQQVTLRCSSQSGHNTVSWYQQALGQGPQFIFQYYREEENGRGNFPPRFSGLQFPNYSSELNVNALELDDSALYLCASSLFGGDEQFFGPGTRLTVL.